The next 20 T cell receptor beta chains were all read from a single sample in a study of cytomegalovirus exposure and HLA in healthy donors. The PCR was carried out with 60 Vbeta primers and 13 Jbeta primers. Profiling relied on immunoSEQ multiplex PCR, and the TCRdb table lists in-frame clones only, not all of them. Among about 120,000 clones, roughly four fifths were seen once, and the ten largest hold around 2%. The specimen was PBMCs. These receptor sequences come from a man aged 40-49 years in good health and CMV-seronegative.

The CDR3 nucleotides are TGCGCCAGCAGCTTGGCACAGGGTCGGGCTTTCTTT. Protein product: CASSLAQGRAFF. This chain uses TRBV5-1 with TRBJ1-1; a weak D match, TRBD1 (6 bases). Trimming removed 0 bases from V and 11 bases from J, with 11 bases in between. This CDR3 region has 12 residues. The germline gives CDR1 SGHRS, CDR2 YFSETQ.

This chain joins TRBV5-4 and TRBJ2-3; TRBD2 is a possible D gene (6 bases). With 6 bases removed from V and 2 bases from J, the gap between germline ends came to 16 bases. Germline loops: CDR1 SGHNT, CDR2 YYREEE (reference sequence). The CDR3 consists of 15 residues. Here the CDR3 DNA reads TGTGCCAGCAAAGGAGGGCAGGGCCTCACAGATACGCAGTATTTT. Translation gives CASKGGQGLTDTQYF. The whole variable domain, remainder taken from reference TRBV5-4 and TRBJ2-3, is ETGVTQSPTHLIKTRGQQVTLRCSSQSGHNTVSWYQQALGQGPQFIFQYYREEENGRGNFPPRFSGLQFPNYSSELNVNALELDDSALYLCASKGGQGLTDTQYFGPGTRLTVL.

V and J are TRBV30 and TRBJ1-2; the D is unclear. The CDR3 spans 12 residues. The germline gives CDR1 GTSNPN, CDR2 SVGIG (reference sequence). V lost 1 base, J lost 2 bases, and 5 bases lay in between. For the CDR3, the DNA is TGTGCCTGGAGTGCGCAGAACTATGGCTACACCTTC. It is translated as CAWSAQNYGYTF.

This clone was observed once. This chain connects TRBV4-3 to TRBJ2-3; 9 bases align to TRBD2. Germline CDR1 and CDR2: LGHNA and YSLEER. V lost 0 bases and J lost 1; bases outside the gene matches: 11. The CDR3 has 19 residues. The CDR3 coding sequence is TGCGCCAGCAGCCAAGAACCCCGTGTGAGCGGGGGGCGCACAGATACGCAGTATTTT. Protein sequence: CASSQEPRVSGGRTDTQYF.

This clone was recorded once. The chain is built from TRBV29-1 and TRBJ1-2; 7 bases are a match to TRBD1. J lost 4 bases, V lost 5 bases, and 7 bases had no gene match. The CDR3 spans 13 residues. Germline V CDR1 and CDR2: SQVTM, ANQGSEA. The CDR3 loop is CSVPRQGPYGYTF. CDR3 sequence (DNA): TGCAGCGTTCCTAGACAGGGACCCTATGGCTACACCTTC.

The chain links TRBV19 to TRBJ1-2, with D possibly matching TRBD1 (5 bases). There are 14 residues in the CDR3. With 3 bases removed from V and 6 bases from J, the gap between germline ends came to 14 bases. Germline V gene data show CDR1 as LNHDA and CDR2 as SQIVND (reference sequence). CDR3 in DNA: TGTGCCAGTAGTATCGCCGGGACTTGGGATGGCTACACCTTC. Translated: CASSIAGTWDGYTF.

The V gene is TRBV7-2, the J gene TRBJ1-4, with D maybe TRBD1 (6 bases). The CDR3 is 16 residues long. The V end lost 1 base, the J end lost 4 bases, and 13 bases lay between the germline ends. Germline assignment: CDR1 SGHTA and CDR2 FQGNSA. CDR3 DNA: TGTGCCAGCAGCTTAGGAACAGGGCAGGTTAATGAAAAACTGTTTTTT. It translates to CASSLGTGQVNEKLFF.

V gene TRBV11-2 combines with J gene TRBJ1-5, with D unresolved. This CDR3 is 12 amino acids long. V was clipped by 2 bases and J by 6 bases, with 5 bases between them. Germline CDR1 reads SGHAT; CDR2 reads FQNNGV. The CDR3 region has the DNA TGTGCCAGCAGCTTACAGATTCAGCCCCAGCATTTT. Protein sequence: CASSLQIQPQHF.

This clone appeared a few times. The chain uses TRBV7-9 and TRBJ1-1; D is ambiguous. V shed 1 base and J shed 10 bases, with 16 bases lying between them. Germline CDR1 SEHNR, CDR2 FQNEAQ (reference sequence). There are 14 residues in the CDR3. The CDR3 here is CASSLEWVNSGAFF. The CDR3 bases are TGTGCCAGCAGCTTAGAGTGGGTGAACAGCGGAGCTTTCTTT.

This clone appeared a few times. V gene TRBV5-1 combines with J gene TRBJ1-4; 10 bases agree with TRBD1. CDR3 length: 15 amino acids. The germline V gene has CDR1 SGHRS and CDR2 YFSETQ. V gave up 0 bases and J gave up 6 bases; unmatched junction bases: 2. The CDR3: CASSLAGTGDEKLFF. The CDR3 nucleotides read TGCGCCAGCAGCTTGGCCGGGACAGGGGATGAAAAACTGTTTTTT.

The rearrangement joins TRBV28 to TRBJ1-3; 8 nucleotides agree with TRBD1. This CDR3 is 20 amino acids long. V shed 2 bases, J shed 3 bases, and the junction held 18 bases outside the gene matches. Germline-derived CDR1 and CDR2 are MDHEN and SYDVKM. The CDR3 sequence: CASSLVLQGVEGIDGNTIYF. The CDR3 DNA is TGTGCCAGCAGTTTAGTCCTACAGGGGGTAGAGGGGATAGATGGAAACACCATATATTTT.

This clone was observed a handful of times. The chain carries TRBV6-1 and TRBJ1-5; D gene uncertain. Germline CDR1 and CDR2: MNHNS and SASEGT. V dropped 5 bases and J dropped 3 bases, with 5 bases sitting between them. The CDR3 loop spans 12 amino acids. As DNA, the CDR3 is TGTGCCAGCAGTCAGAACAATCAGCCCCAGCATTTT. The encoded protein is CASSQNNQPQHF.

In regard to this clone: Relative to the germline gene, one junction end is altered; a read error may explain this. The genes are TRBV5-1 and TRBJ1-3, with 9 bases matching TRBD1. CDR3 length: 16 amino acids. CDR1 and CDR2 (germline): SGHRS, YFSETQ. The DNA for the CDR3 is TGCGCCAGCAGCCCCCGGGACAGGGTTGCCGGAAGCACCATATATTTT. This codes for CASSPRDRVAGSTIYF.

The rearrangement joins TRBV19 to TRBJ2-6, with 13 positions matching TRBD2. This CDR3 is built from 18 residues. V lost 4 bases to trimming and J lost 0 bases; unmatched junction nucleotides: 3. Germline values: CDR1 LNHDA, CDR2 SQIVND (reference sequence). In DNA, the CDR3 is TGTGCCAGTAGTAGAGGACTAGCGGGGGCCTCTGGGGCCAACGTCCTGACTTTC. It is translated as CASSRGLAGASGANVLTF.

This clone was seen just once. The genes are TRBV5-1 and TRBJ1-1, with D perhaps matching TRBD1 (6 bases). V was cut by 0 bases and J by 6 bases, with 9 bases left in between. This CDR3 has 13 residues. Germline V gene sequence: CDR1 SGHRS, CDR2 YFSETQ. The CDR3 loop is CASSLGDIAEAFF. The CDR3 DNA sequence: TGCGCCAGCAGCTTGGGGGACATCGCTGAAGCTTTCTTT. Based on the CDR3 plus reference TRBV5-1 and TRBJ1-1, the full variable domain is KAGVTQTPRYLIKTRGQQVTLSCSPISGHRSVSWYQQTPGQGLQFLFEYFSETQRNKGNFPGRFSGRQFSNSRSEMNVSTLELGDSALYLCASSLGDIAEAFFGQGTRLTVV.

The chain combines TRBV5-1 with TRBJ1-2; 12 bases are a match to TRBD1. This CDR3 has 15 residues. Germline assignment: CDR1 SGHRS and CDR2 YFSETQ. With 0 bases clipped from V and 7 bases from J, the junction kept 4 bases outside the gene matches. The CDR3 coding sequence is TGCGCCAGCAGCTTGGAGGGACAGGGGGCTGGTGGCTACACCTTC. Translated: CASSLEGQGAGGYTF.

The chain links TRBV2 to TRBJ2-2; a weak D match, TRBD2 (7 bases). The CDR3 is made up of 18 amino acids. Per the germline V gene, CDR1 is SNHLY and CDR2 is FYNNEI. Trimming pared 0 bases from V and 3 bases from J, leaving 17 bases between. The CDR3: CASSEAYRAGAYTGELFF. The CDR3 nucleotides read TGTGCCAGCAGTGAAGCGTACCGCGCGGGGGCCTACACCGGGGAGCTGTTTTTT. The full variable domain, with the rest looked up from reference TRBV2 and TRBJ2-2, is EPEVTQTPSHQVTQMGQEVILRCVPISNHLYFYWYRQILGQKVEFLVSFYNNEISEKSEIFDDQFSVERPDGSNFTLKIRSTKLEDSAMYFCASSEAYRAGAYTGELFFGEGSRLTVL.

The rearrangement joins TRBV2 to TRBJ2-5; D ambiguous. CDR1 is SNHLY and CDR2 is FYNNEI in the germline V gene. Trimming stripped 5 bases from V and 7 bases from J, with 23 bases between. The CDR3 totals 16 residues. The CDR3 bases are TGTGCCAGCAGTAAGAACCCCTCCGGCAGCCCAGGGACCCAGTACTTC. This sequence encodes CASSKNPSGSPGTQYF.

The CDR3 DNA follows: TGTGCCAGCAGCTTCCTAATCGGGACAGCCGCCGAAGCTTTCTTT. Translated, it gives CASSFLIGTAAEAFF. The chain has TRBV11-2 and TRBJ1-1, with 7 positions matching TRBD1. Germline values: CDR1 SGHAT, CDR2 FQNNGV. The J segment lost 8 bases and the V segment lost 3 bases, leaving 12 bases of the junction unmatched. This CDR3 comprises 15 residues.

The chain uses TRBV7-2 and TRBJ2-3; possible D gene TRBD1, 7 bases. The CDR3 consists of 16 residues. V was shortened by 3 bases and J by 1 base, with 14 bases between the two germline ends. Germline V gives CDR1 SGHTA, CDR2 FQGNSA. The CDR3 DNA is TGTGCCAGCAGCTTCCAGGGGGGCCGGGGCACAGATACGCAGTATTTT. Translated: CASSFQGGRGTDTQYF.